The 14 T cell receptor beta chains below come from one sample, sequenced in a study of molecular identifiers for immune sequencing clone quantification. TCRdb re-derived calls from the PCR reads in MiXCR, one entry per CDR3 protein. Of more than 250,000 distinct CDR3 sequences detected, 20% to 25% appear once; the ten largest clones hold roughly 0.8%. Sequenced input: naive CD8+ T cells from blood, with Jurkat cell RNA spiked in. Subset noted: FACS-sorted CD8+CD4-CCR7+CD45RA+ naive T cells. These TCRs come from a human donor in good health. Some libraries in this study had Jurkat cell RNA spiked in.

At least ten counts were recorded for this clonotype. The gene calls are TRBV27 and TRBJ2-3, with D perhaps TRBD2 (6 bases). Germline CDR1 MNHEY, CDR2 SMNVEV (reference sequence). V shed 2 bases and J shed 0 bases, with 9 bases lying between them. The CDR3 consists of 15 residues. The CDR3 reads CASSLEGTSTDTQYF. The CDR3 region has the DNA TGTGCCAGCAGTTTAGAGGGGACTAGCACAGATACGCAGTATTTT.

As concerns this clonotype: Being one base from a much bigger clone, this may be a read error. The chain employs TRBV14 and TRBJ1-1, with 8 bases fitting TRBD1. This CDR3 contains 17 residues. Germline lookup yields CDR1 SGHDN and CDR2 FVKESK. This CDR3 reads CASGQAQGQGRGTEAFF. The CDR3 DNA reads as TGTGCCAGCGGCCAAGCTCAAGGACAGGGAAGAGGAACTGAAGCTTTCTTT.

Many counts were recorded for this clonotype. The chain combines TRBV6-6 with TRBJ2-6; D is perhaps TRBD1 (5 bases). This CDR3 is built from 15 residues. The V and J ends lost 6 bases and 1 base respectively, with 10 bases between them. Germline CDR1 is MNHNY and CDR2 is SVGAGI (reference sequence). CDR3 nucleotide sequence: TGTGCCAGCAGCCCAGCAGGGTCTGGGGCCAACGTCCTGACTTTC. Protein product: CASSPAGSGANVLTF.

This clonotype was found many times. The conserved phenylalanine or tryptophan normally closing the CDR3 is absent here, so this likely arose from a read error. The limits of the CDR3 on the DNA are not certain, so only TCRdb's listed CDR3 is given. The chain has TRBV7-6 and TRBJ2-3; TRBD2, the D gene given by the table, was not confirmed from the DNA. The CDR3 numbers 12 amino acids, ends counted. Germline CDR1 SGHVS, CDR2 FNYEAQ. Here the CDR3 reads CASSLGDSKPQY.

On this clonotype: The CDR3 does not end in the conserved phenylalanine or tryptophan, so this is likely a read error. The gene calls are TRBV6-2 or TRBV6-3 and TRBJ2-7; D is possibly TRBD2 (6 bases). Germline CDR1 is MNHEY and CDR2 is SVGEGT. This CDR3 comprises 15 residues. With 0 bases removed from V and 2 bases from J, the gap between germline ends came to 11 bases. The CDR3 DNA reads TGTGCCAGCAGTTACTCGAGGGCGGGAACCTACGAGCAGTACCTC. This codes for CASSYSRAGTYEQYL.

This clonotype has a count of ten or more. The CDR3 here is CASSEIVQGPGYEQYF. The CDR3 DNA is TGTGCCAGCAGTGAAATTGTTCAGGGGCCTGGGTACGAGCAGTACTTC. V usage is TRBV2 and J usage is TRBJ2-7, with D tentatively TRBD1 (6 bases). The CDR3 loop spans 16 amino acids. V was clipped by 2 bases and J by 4 bases, with 18 bases between them. The germline V gene encodes CDR1 SNHLY and CDR2 FYNNEI. Based on the CDR3 plus reference TRBV2 and TRBJ2-7, the full variable domain is EPEVTQTPSHQVTQMGQEVILRCVPISNHLYFYWYRQILGQKVEFLVSFYNNEISEKSEIFDDQFSVERPDGSNFTLKIRSTKLEDSAMYFCASSEIVQGPGYEQYFGPGTRLTVT.

This clonotype has at least ten counts. The chain couples TRBV28 to TRBJ2-4; 7 bases are shared with TRBD1. V was clipped by 3 bases and J by 0 bases; unmatched bases: 8. CDR1 is MDHEN and CDR2 is SYDVKM in the germline V gene. The CDR3 totals 17 residues. The CDR3 spells CASSLAGQVLAKNIQYF. The CDR3 bases are TGTGCCAGCAGTTTGGCCGGACAGGTGCTAGCCAAAAACATTCAGTACTTC.

Regarding this clonotype: This may be a read error, as it is one base from a much larger clone. The V and J genes are TRBV7-9 and TRBJ2-5, with TRBD1 as a possible D gene (6 bases). Germline CDR1 reads SEHNR; CDR2 reads FQNEAQ (reference sequence). Trimming took 2 bases from V and 4 from J, leaving 14 bases between them. This CDR3 spans 15 amino acids. The CDR3 is CASSLSGRGLETQYF. CDR3 bases: TGTGCCAGCAGCTTATCGGGCAGGGGTTTAGAGACCCAGTACTTC. The entire variable domain, with the rest obtained from reference TRBV7-9 and TRBJ2-5, is as follows: DTGVSQNPRHKITKRGQNVTFRCDPISEHNRLYWYRQTLGQGPEFLTYFQNEAQLEKSRLLSDRFSAERPKGSFSTLEIQRTEQGDSAMYLCASSLSGRGLETQYFGPGTRLLVL.

The table lists this clonotype with many counts. The chain joins TRBV2 to TRBJ1-2; 8 nucleotides line up with TRBD1. V gave up 6 bases and J gave up 7 bases; unmatched junction bases: 7. In germline, CDR1 is SNHLY, CDR2 FYNNEI. This CDR3 comprises 13 residues. The CDR3, as DNA: TGTGCCAGCAGACTAGGACAGGGCTTTGGCTACACCTTC. This translates into CASRLGQGFGYTF.

This clonotype was counted a few times. The V gene is TRBV20-1, the J gene TRBJ2-7; D gene uncertain. V gave up 2 bases and J gave up 2 bases, with 13 bases separating them. Germline CDR1 is DFQATT and CDR2 is SNEGSKA (reference sequence). The length of the CDR3 is 14 residues. In nucleotides, the CDR3 is TGCAGTGCTAGAAACATTCGAGGCACCTACGAGCAGTACTTC. This gives the protein CSARNIRGTYEQYF.

This clonotype was recorded at least ten times. The rearrangement links TRBV7-9 to TRBJ2-3; D is uncertain. Trimming left V 0 bases short and J 2 bases short, with 12 bases between. CDR3 size: 16 residues. Germline V CDR1 and CDR2: SEHNR, FQNEAQ (reference sequence). The chain's CDR3 is CASSLAAAETTDTQYF. CDR3 DNA sequence: TGTGCCAGCAGCTTAGCTGCGGCGGAGACCACAGATACGCAGTATTTT.

The sample holds a few counts of this clonotype. This chain links TRBV5-1 with TRBJ2-3; D is unresolved. The germline V and J ends were trimmed by 2 bases and 0 bases, with 10 bases remaining between them. This CDR3 is 15 amino acids long. Germline CDR1 SGHRS, CDR2 YFSETQ. The CDR3 region is CASSFWSPSTDTQYF. The CDR3 nucleotides read TGCGCCAGCAGCTTCTGGTCTCCTAGCACAGATACGCAGTATTTT.

Notes on this clonotype: A read error may be the cause here, since a much bigger clone is one base away. This chain uses TRBV7-9 with TRBJ2-7; tentative D call: TRBD1 (6 bases). The CDR3 runs 17 residues. Germline CDR1 reads SEHNR; CDR2 reads FQNEAQ (reference sequence). For the CDR3, the DNA is TGTGCCAGCAGCCCAAAGTCGGGTAGGGGGTTCACGTACGAGCGGTACTTC. Translating gives CASSPKSGRGFTYERYF. The full variable domain, its missing parts supplied by reference TRBV7-9 and TRBJ2-7, is DTGVSQNPRHKITKRGQNVTFRCDPISEHNRLYWYRQTLGQGPEFLTYFQNEAQLEKSRLLSDRFSAERPKGSFSTLEIQRTEQGDSAMYLCASSPKSGRGFTYERYFGPGTRLTVT.

This clonotype was observed at least ten times. The rearrangement links TRBV28 to TRBJ1-5; D ambiguous. The ends were cut back, 5 bases at V and 0 bases at J, with 8 bases in the middle. The CDR3 spans 14 residues. In germline, CDR1 is MDHEN, CDR2 SYDVKM. The CDR3 DNA reads as TGTGCCAGCAGTCAACAGTTTAGCAATCAGCCCCAGCATTTT. Encoded protein: CASSQQFSNQPQHF.